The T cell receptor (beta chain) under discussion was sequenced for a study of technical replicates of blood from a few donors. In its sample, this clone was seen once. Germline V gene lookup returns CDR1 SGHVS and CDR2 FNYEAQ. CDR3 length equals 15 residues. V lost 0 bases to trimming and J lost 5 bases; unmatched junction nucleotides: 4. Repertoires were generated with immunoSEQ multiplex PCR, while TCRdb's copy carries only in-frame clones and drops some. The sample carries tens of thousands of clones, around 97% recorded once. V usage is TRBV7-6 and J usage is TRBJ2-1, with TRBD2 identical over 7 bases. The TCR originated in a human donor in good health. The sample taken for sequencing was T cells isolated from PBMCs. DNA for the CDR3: TGTGCCAGCAGCTTAGCTAGCGGGCACAACAATGAGCAGTTCTTC. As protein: CASSLASGHNNEQFF.